These T cell receptor beta chains were read from a single sample in a study of control samples from healthy donors and cancer patients. The protocol was immunoSEQ multiplex PCR, while the TCRdb copy is restricted to in-frame clones and leaves out a portion. The repertoire holds under 450,000 clones, with 90% as singletons. The specimen sequenced was PBMCs. The source is a middle-aged man with head and neck cancer. Both conserved end residues are part of each CDR3. D genes are given only for firm matches. A clone size is listed for some rows: how often the clone was seen (once, few, many), or a class if it is expanded.

j_call v_call d_call clone_size cdr3_nt cdr3_aa
TRBJ2-3 TRBV5-6 TRBD1 . TGTGCCAGCAGCATATCTGGGACAGGGGGCACAGATACGCAGTATTTT CASSISGTGGTDTQYF
TRBJ2-3 TRBV18 . . TGTGCCAGCTCACCACTCGACAGGTCGTCTAGCACAGATACGCAGTATTTT CASSPLDRSSSTDTQYF
TRBJ1-5 TRBV2 . . TGTGCCAGCACTGACGGGGCGAGGCCCCAGCATTTT CASTDGARPQHF
TRBJ2-7 TRBV7-3 . . TGTGCCAGCAGCCCCGGGACGTCCCCCGACGAGCAGTACTTC CASSPGTSPDEQYF
TRBJ2-2 TRBV5-1 TRBD1 . TGCGCCAGCAGCGCTGGGACAGGGAACACCGGGGAGCTGTTTTTT CASSAGTGNTGELFF
TRBJ1-3 TRBV5-5 TRBD1 . TGTGCCAGCAGCGTCCCTACAGGGGACACCATATATTTT CASSVPTGDTIYF
TRBJ2-7 TRBV5-4 TRBD2 once TGTGCCAGCAGCTTGGATGGCGGGAGGGAAACCTACGAGCAGTACTTC CASSLDGGRETYEQYF
TRBJ1-1 TRBV12-3/TRBV12-4 . . TGTGCCAGCAGTTTGGGGGCTTCGACTGAAGCTTTCTTT CASSLGASTEAFF
TRBJ1-2 TRBV7-9 . . TGTGCCAGCAGCTTAGAAGGGCACAGGAGTATTAACTATGGCTACACCTTC CASSLEGHRSINYGYTF
TRBJ1-1 TRBV19 . . TGTGCCAGTAGTACCCTCGGGGGGATTAACACTGAAGCTTTCTTT CASSTLGGINTEAFF
TRBJ2-7 TRBV11-2 . . TGTGCCAGCAGCTTAGTCCGGGCGGGCTACGAGCAGTACTTC CASSLVRAGYEQYF
TRBJ2-3 TRBV24-1 TRBD2 . TGTGCCACCAGTGATTTGGGGCGGGGGAATGTGGATACGCAGTATTTT CATSDLGRGNVDTQYF
TRBJ2-3 TRBV2 TRBD2 once TGTGCCAGCACAGGGTCTAGCGGGGTTACAGATACGCAGTATTTT CASTGSSGVTDTQYF
TRBJ2-5 TRBV6-5 TRBD1 . TGTGCCAGCAGTTTACAGGGGGGAGAGACCCAGTACTTC CASSLQGGETQYF
TRBJ2-3 TRBV11-2 . . TGTGCCAGCAGCGAAACAGGGGATACGCAGTATTTT CASSETGDTQYF
TRBJ2-5 TRBV29-1 TRBD2 once TGCTTTCACGCTAGCGGGAGGGGGGATCGGATGGAGACCCAGTACTTC CFHASGRGDRMETQYF